Below, 2 T cell receptor beta chains from the same sample are listed, as sequenced in a study of vaccination and CD4 T cells after COVID-19. Treatment described: roughly 10-day PBMC culture with coronavirus spike peptide pools or control peptides (ViraFEST assay). These TCRs are of unknown antigen specificity. An Oncomine TCR Beta short-read assay was used to sequence the DNA from cultured CD4+ T cells. TCRdb reprocessed the PCR reads with MiXCR, giving one entry per CDR3 protein. Among 15,000 to 20,000 distinct CDR3 sequences listed, around 60% were seen once. The sample comprised CD4+ T cells from blood, cultured in vitro. The receptors come from a human donor who had recovered from COVID-19.

This chain connects TRBV7-3 to TRBJ2-3; no clear D gene. Germline assignment: CDR1 SGHTA and CDR2 FQGTGA. V was clipped by 1 base and J by 0 bases, with 8 bases between them. The CDR3 is made up of 15 amino acids. CDR3 DNA sequence: TGTGCCAGCAGCTTAAGGCCCAGTAGCACAGATACGCAGTATTTT. It encodes CASSLRPSSTDTQYF.

V and J are TRBV5-1 and TRBJ2-7; no clear D. Trimming shortened V by 3 bases and J by 3 bases, and 13 bases separated the two germline ends. The CDR3 is made up of 14 amino acids. Germline CDR1 is SGHRS and CDR2 is YFSETQ. The CDR3 DNA sequence: TGCGCCAGCAGCTCCATGATGTTGGGCTACGAGCAGTACTTC. Its translation is CASSSMMLGYEQYF.